The 7 T cell receptor beta chains listed next were all sequenced from one sample in a study of CD8+CD57+ T cells in acquired aplastic anemia. Using genomic DNA as the template, TCR beta VDJ and CDR3 profiling was carried out. TCRdb itself ran the reads through MiXCR, one entry per CDR3 protein. The sample has over 15,000 distinct CDR3 sequences; under 40% are singletons. These TCRs' antigens remain unknown. Study results and caveats: Diversity was reduced in patient CD8+CD57+ cells relative to total CD4+ and CD8+ pools.

Sequencing involved patients with CD8+CD57+ cell expansion previously shown by flow cytometry. The sequencing input was CD8+CD57+ T cells sorted from PBMCs. Subset denoted: bead-enriched CD8+CD57+ effector memory T cells from SAA patients. The receptors were sampled from a human donor with aplastic anemia.

The gene calls are TRBV10-3 and TRBJ2-7; D is undetermined. V lost 4 bases to trimming and J lost 0 bases, with 7 bases between them. Germline loops: CDR1 ENHRY, CDR2 SYGVKD. The CDR3 extends over 13 amino acids. The CDR3 reads CAISGYSSYEQYF. The DNA for the CDR3 is TGTGCCATCAGTGGGTACAGCTCCTACGAGCAGTACTTC.

This rearrangement joins TRBV7-9 to TRBJ1-2; TRBD1 is a possible D gene (5 bases). Germline CDR1 SEHNR, CDR2 FQNEAQ (reference sequence). This CDR3 comprises 14 residues. V lost 5 bases and J 2 bases, leaving 12 bases between the germline ends. In nucleotides, the CDR3 is TGTGCCAGCAGCGTGGTTGAGGGGAACTATGGCTACACCTTC. Translating it yields CASSVVEGNYGYTF.

The chain joins TRBV7-2 to TRBJ2-7; 8 bases fit TRBD1. From germline, CDR1 is SGHTA and CDR2 FQGNSA. With 5 bases clipped from V and 3 bases from J, the junction kept 3 bases outside the gene matches. The CDR3 runs 13 residues. The CDR3 reads CASSRDRNYEQYF. CDR3 DNA: TGTGCCAGCAGCCGGGACAGGAACTACGAGCAGTACTTC.

Turning to this clonotype: The germline gene is not matched at one end of the junction; a read error may be the cause. The chain carries TRBV2 and TRBJ1-2; 8 bases match TRBD1. Germline values: CDR1 SNHLY, CDR2 FYNNEI. The CDR3 runs to 15 residues. CDR3 DNA sequence: TGTGCCAGCAGTTTACGGGACAGGCCATTCGGGGGCTACACATTC. Translation: CASSLRDRPFGGYTF.

This clonotype has just a few counts. Lacking the conserved final phenylalanine or tryptophan, this CDR3 likely reflects a read error. It is unclear where the CDR3 begins or ends on the DNA, so no DNA is shown, and the CDR3 is as TCRdb lists it. The chain's CDR3 is CSASPGGTYHYL. V and J are TRBV20-1 and TRBJ2-7; the DNA was not used to check the table's D call, TRBD1. Inclusive of both ends, the CDR3 amounts to 12 amino acids. CDR1 and CDR2 (germline): DFQATT, SNEGSKA (reference sequence).

The chain recombines TRBV11-3 with TRBJ2-7, with a tentative D call TRBD2 (5 bases). The CDR3 is 15 residues long. Between the trimmed V and J ends, which lost 1 base and 3 bases, there was a span of 13 bases. In germline, CDR1 is SGHNT, CDR2 YENEEA. CDR3 nucleotide sequence: TGTGCCAGCAGCTTAGGGACGGCGGGTCTCTACGAGCAGTACTTC. The encoded protein is CASSLGTAGLYEQYF. The variable domain in full, completed from reference TRBV11-3 and TRBJ2-7, reads EAGVVQSPRYKIIEKKQPVAFWCNPISGHNTLYWYLQNLGQGPELLIRYENEEAVDDSQLPKDRFSAERLKGVDSTLKIQPAELGDSAVYLCASSLGTAGLYEQYFGPGTRLTVT.

CDR3 in DNA: TGTGCCAGCAGCCCGGACAGGAATCAGCCCCAGCATTTT. Protein product: CASSPDRNQPQHF. J is TRBJ1-5 and V is TRBV7-8, with TRBD1 matching over 7 bases. CDR3 length: 13 residues. Per germline, CDR1 SGHVS and CDR2 FQNEAQ. Trimming took 5 bases from V and 4 from J; bases not matched to a gene: 2.